This entry lists 5 T cell receptor beta chains sequenced from one sample in a study of blood T cell repertoires in COVID-19. TCRdb's table, derived via immunoSEQ multiplex PCR, lists solely in-frame clones and lacks some. The sample includes 250,000 or so clones, roughly 88% of them seen just once. Sequencing used PBMCs or T cells enriched from blood (not recorded which). All receptors derive from a woman in her 50s who had recovered from COVID-19.

This clone has just one count. The chain recombines TRBV5-8 with TRBJ2-1, with TRBD2 matching over 8 bases. Per germline, CDR1 SGHTS and CDR2 YDEGEE. V lost 3 bases and J lost 5; bases outside the gene matches: 7. CDR3 length equals 15 residues. The CDR3, as DNA: TGTGCCAGCAGCTCCTACGGGACTAGTCACAATGAGCAGTTCTTC. Its protein product is CASSSYGTSHNEQFF.

This clone came up once. This chain uses TRBV11-3 with TRBJ2-1; 12 nucleotides match TRBD2. This CDR3 comprises 16 residues. Germline CDR1 and CDR2: SGHNT and YENEEA. V lost 3 bases, J lost 4 bases, and 4 bases stayed unmatched. CDR3 amino acids: CASSLAGTSGYNEQFF. In DNA, the CDR3 is TGTGCCAGCAGCTTGGCCGGGACTAGCGGGTACAATGAGCAGTTCTTC.

The chain links TRBV18 to TRBJ1-1; no clear D. The CDR3 covers 13 residues. The V end lost 3 bases, the J end lost 7 bases, and 12 bases lay between the germline ends. Germline V CDR1 and CDR2: KGHSH, LQKENI. CDR3 coding DNA: TGTGCCAGCTCACCCGGAACACGGGATGAAGCTTTCTTT. This translates into CASSPGTRDEAFF.

The chain joins TRBV4-1 to TRBJ1-2; TRBD1 is a possible D gene (6 bases). This CDR3 has 14 amino acids. V lost 5 bases to trimming and J lost 5 bases, with 15 bases between them. The germline V gene encodes CDR1 MGHRA and CDR2 YSYEKL. This chain's CDR3 is CASSIDRSMYGYTF. CDR3 nucleotides: TGCGCCAGCAGCATCGACAGGTCTATGTATGGCTACACCTTC.

J is TRBJ1-5 and V is TRBV7-8; D is unclear. CDR1 is SGHVS and CDR2 is FQNEAQ in the germline V gene. The CDR3 is 14 amino acids. With 1 base removed from V and 9 bases from J, the gap between germline ends came to 13 bases. As DNA, the CDR3 is TGTGCCAGCAGCTTAGGAGGCGGTGGTACGCCCCAGCATTTT. It is translated as CASSLGGGGTPQHF.